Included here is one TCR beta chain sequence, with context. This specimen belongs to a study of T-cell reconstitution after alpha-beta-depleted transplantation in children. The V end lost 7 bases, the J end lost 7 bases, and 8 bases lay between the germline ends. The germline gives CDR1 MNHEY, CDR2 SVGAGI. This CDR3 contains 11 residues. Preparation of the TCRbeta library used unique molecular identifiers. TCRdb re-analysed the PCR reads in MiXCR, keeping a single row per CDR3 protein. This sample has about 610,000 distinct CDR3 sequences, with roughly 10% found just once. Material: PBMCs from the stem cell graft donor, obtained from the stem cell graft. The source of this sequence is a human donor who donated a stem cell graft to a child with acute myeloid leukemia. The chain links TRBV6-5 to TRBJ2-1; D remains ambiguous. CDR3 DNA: TGTGCCAGCAAGGTCGGAAATGAGCAGTTCTTC. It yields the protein CASKVGNEQFF.